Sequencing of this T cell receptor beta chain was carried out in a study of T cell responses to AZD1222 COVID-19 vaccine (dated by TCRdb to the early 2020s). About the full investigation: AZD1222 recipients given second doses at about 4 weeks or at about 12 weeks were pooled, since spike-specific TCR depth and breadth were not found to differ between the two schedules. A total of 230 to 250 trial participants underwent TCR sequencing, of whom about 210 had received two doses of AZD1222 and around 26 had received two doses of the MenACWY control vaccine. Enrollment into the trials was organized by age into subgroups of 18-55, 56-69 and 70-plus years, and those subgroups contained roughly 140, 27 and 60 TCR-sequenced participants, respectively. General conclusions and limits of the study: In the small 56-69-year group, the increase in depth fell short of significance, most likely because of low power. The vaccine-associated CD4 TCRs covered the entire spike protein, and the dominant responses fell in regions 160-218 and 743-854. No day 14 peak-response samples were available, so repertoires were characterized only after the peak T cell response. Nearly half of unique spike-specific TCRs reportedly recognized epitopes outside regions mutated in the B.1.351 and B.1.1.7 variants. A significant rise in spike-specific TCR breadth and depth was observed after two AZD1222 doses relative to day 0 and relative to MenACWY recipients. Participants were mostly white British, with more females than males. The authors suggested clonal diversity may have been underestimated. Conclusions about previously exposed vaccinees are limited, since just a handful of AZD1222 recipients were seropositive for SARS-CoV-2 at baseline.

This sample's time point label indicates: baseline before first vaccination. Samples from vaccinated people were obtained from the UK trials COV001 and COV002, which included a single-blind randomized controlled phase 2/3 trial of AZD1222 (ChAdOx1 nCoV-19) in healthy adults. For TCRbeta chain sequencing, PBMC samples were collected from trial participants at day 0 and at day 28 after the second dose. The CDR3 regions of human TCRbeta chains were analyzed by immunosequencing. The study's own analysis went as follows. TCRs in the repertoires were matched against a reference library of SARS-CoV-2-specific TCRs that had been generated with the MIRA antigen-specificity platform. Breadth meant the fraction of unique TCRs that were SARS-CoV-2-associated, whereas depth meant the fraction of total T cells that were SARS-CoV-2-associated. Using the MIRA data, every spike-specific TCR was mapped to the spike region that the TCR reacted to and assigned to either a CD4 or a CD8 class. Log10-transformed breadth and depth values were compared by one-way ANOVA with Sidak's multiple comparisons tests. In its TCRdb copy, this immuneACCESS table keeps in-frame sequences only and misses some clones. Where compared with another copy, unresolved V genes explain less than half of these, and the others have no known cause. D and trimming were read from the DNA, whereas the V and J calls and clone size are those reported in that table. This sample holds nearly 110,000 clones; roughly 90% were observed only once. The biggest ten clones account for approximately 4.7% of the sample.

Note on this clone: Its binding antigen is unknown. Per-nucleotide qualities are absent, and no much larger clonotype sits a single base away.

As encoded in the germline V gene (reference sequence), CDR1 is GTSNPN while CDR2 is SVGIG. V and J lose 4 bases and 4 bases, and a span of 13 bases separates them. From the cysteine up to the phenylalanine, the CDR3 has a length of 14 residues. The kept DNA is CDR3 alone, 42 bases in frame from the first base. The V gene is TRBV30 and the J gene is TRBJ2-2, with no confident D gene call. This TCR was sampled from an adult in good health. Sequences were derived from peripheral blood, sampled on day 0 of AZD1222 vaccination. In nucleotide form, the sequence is TGTGCCTGGATGGGCCTAACCCGCACCGGGGAGCTGTTTTTT. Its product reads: CAWMGLTRTGELFF.